Here is one T cell receptor beta chain with its context. J was trimmed by 3 bases and V by 3 bases; bases with no gene match: 12. The CDR3 has 18 amino acids. CDR1 and CDR2 from the germline V gene are MDHEN and SYDVKM. This record comes from a study of T cell changes during pregnancy in multiple sclerosis. Produced via immunoSEQ multiplex PCR; TCRdb's table is partial and in-frame only. The table includes approximately 50,000 clones, around 90% detected once. The sequence was collected from a female donor in good health, enrolled as a control in a pregnancy study. The J gene is TRBJ1-5, the V gene TRBV28; 9 bases fit TRBD1. The source material was CD4+ T cells from peripheral blood mononuclear cells, sampled after pregnancy. CDR3 coding DNA: TGTGCCAGCAGTTTGGGGGCGTGGGGACAGGGACTCAATCAGCCCCAGCATTTT. This sequence encodes CASSLGAWGQGLNQPQHF.